The rows below give T cell receptor beta chains drawn from one sample of a study of immune cell composition in non-small cell lung cancer. Clones were read by immunoSEQ multiplex PCR, and TCRdb kept only the in-frame ones, dropping some. The sample shows 6,400 or so clones, about 77% of them seen only once. The sequencing sample was made of lung tumor tissue. The receptor source for this set is a human donor with non-small cell lung cancer. The CDR3 runs from the conserved cysteine through the conserved F or W. The D gene is left open where the match is weak. Size is stated for part of the rows, as once, few or many counts, or as a class when the clone is expanded.

-,-,TRBV7-9,TRBJ1-2,TGTGCCAGCAACCCCTTTCGGACAGGCTACACCTTC,CASNPFRTGYTF
TRBD1,-,TRBV9,TRBJ1-2,TGTGCCAGCAGCGATAGGACAGGCTATGGCTACACCTTC,CASSDRTGYGYTF
TRBD2,-,TRBV7-6,TRBJ2-7,TGTGCCAGCAGCCCGACACAGATCGGACTAGCGGGAACCTACGAGCAGTACTTC,CASSPTQIGLAGTYEQYF
TRBD2,-,TRBV6-1,TRBJ2-3,TGTGCCAGCAGTGAATATTCCCGGGAGGTTGATACGCAGTATTTT,CASSEYSREVDTQYF
-,-,TRBV9,TRBJ2-1,TGTGCCAGCAGCGCCATCCTAGGGGCAGGATTCAATGAGCAGTTCTTC,CASSAILGAGFNEQFF
TRBD1,-,TRBV29-1,TRBJ1-2,TGCAGCGTTGGAGGACAGGGGGGTGGCTACACCTTC,CSVGGQGGGYTF
TRBD2,-,TRBV15,TRBJ2-7,TGTGCCACCAGCAGGGATCCTAGCGGGAGCTACGAGCAGTACTTC,CATSRDPSGSYEQYF
TRBD2,-,TRBV19,TRBJ2-1,TGTGCCAGTAGCCCATTACCCGGGACTAGCGGGGGGCCGGGCAATGAGCAGTTCTTC,CASSPLPGTSGGPGNEQFF
TRBD2,-,TRBV25-1,TRBJ2-7,TGTGCCAGCAGTGAGTTAGCGGGGGACGACCAAAGCTCCTACGAGCAGTACTTC,CASSELAGDDQSSYEQYF
-,-,TRBV10-3,TRBJ2-4,TGTGCCATCAGTGAGTCCCTGGGGGCTGACATTCAGTACTTC,CAISESLGADIQYF
-,-,TRBV7-6,TRBJ2-1,TGTGCCAGCGGCCCGCAGGCGTCGAGCTCCTACAATGAGCAGTTCTTC,CASGPQASSSYNEQFF
TRBD1,-,TRBV5-5,TRBJ1-1,TGTGCCAGCAGGCCCGGGACAGGGCTCACTGAAGCTTTCTTT,CASRPGTGLTEAFF
TRBD1,-,TRBV6-5,TRBJ2-7,TGTGCCAGCAGGCAGGGACAGGGGGCGAAGCAGTACTTC,CASRQGQGAKQYF
-,-,TRBV9,TRBJ2-3,TGTGCCAGCAGCGTAGGGGCAGGGACATTGGATACGCAGTATTTT,CASSVGAGTLDTQYF
TRBD2,-,TRBV5-5,TRBJ2-7,TGTGCCAGCAGCTTGGGGACTAGCGGGGGGGGCTACGAGCAGTACTTC,CASSLGTSGGGYEQYF
-,-,TRBV4-3,TRBJ2-3,TGCGCCAGCAGCCAAGATGGCCTGGGCACAGATACGCAGTATTTT,CASSQDGLGTDTQYF
TRBD1,-,TRBV2,TRBJ1-1,TGTGCCAATCAGGGGGCTGCGAACACTGAAGCTTTCTTT,CANQGAANTEAFF
TRBD2,-,TRBV30,TRBJ2-7,TGTGCCTGGAGTCCCCTAGCGGGAGGCCCCCGAAGAATCTACGAGCAGTACTTC,CAWSPLAGGPRRIYEQYF
TRBD1,-,TRBV7-9,TRBJ2-2,TGTGCCAGCAGCGGATGGGACAGGGCTTCCGGGGAGCTGTTTTTT,CASSGWDRASGELFF
-,few,TRBV29-1,TRBJ2-7,TGCAGCGCTGGGACAAGGAACTCCTACGAGCAGTACTTC,CSAGTRNSYEQYF
TRBD2,-,TRBV10-2,TRBJ2-7,TGCGCCAGCCACCGGGAGGGGGGCAGCTACGAGCAGTACTTC,CASHREGGSYEQYF
TRBD1,medium-sized,TRBV19,TRBJ1-5,TGTGCCAGTACCGTGGGACAGGGGCAGCCCCAGCATTTT,CASTVGQGQPQHF
-,-,TRBV6-6,TRBJ1-4,TGTGCCAGCAGTTACCTGGGACATAAAGAAAAACTGTTTTTT,CASSYLGHKEKLFF
TRBD1,-,TRBV6-5,TRBJ1-2,TGTGCCAGCAGTTTGTACCCGGGACAGTCCTATGGCTACACCTTC,CASSLYPGQSYGYTF
TRBD1,few,TRBV10-3,TRBJ1-4,TGTGCCATCAAAAGGACAGGGGGAAATAATGAAAAACTGTTTTTT,CAIKRTGGNNEKLFF
-,-,TRBV7-2,TRBJ2-7,TGTGCCAGCAGCTTCAAAGCGGAGAGCTCCTACGAGCAGTACTTC,CASSFKAESSYEQYF
-,few,TRBV6-5,TRBJ1-3,TGTGCCAGCAGTTACTCGGGCAGGAGGACTGGAAACACCATATATTTT,CASSYSGRRTGNTIYF
-,-,TRBV7-9,TRBJ1-2,TGTGCCAGCAGCTTAGTCACCGGGTGGCAGCTTGACTATGGCTACACCTTC,CASSLVTGWQLDYGYTF
-,few,TRBV6-1,TRBJ2-2,TGTGCCAGCGATCGAGGGAACACCGGGGAGCTGTTTTTT,CASDRGNTGELFF